This passage covers 21 T cell receptor beta chains from one sample sequenced in a study of T cell repertoires in cytomegalovirus infection. TCRdb recomputed calls from the reads with MiXCR, one row per CDR3 protein. The sample includes around 440,000 distinct CDR3 sequences, about 11% seen only once; the top ten take 10%. The material sequenced was PBMCs. The receptors derive from a human donor in good health (CMV status not recorded). Some clones in this sample may be carry-over from other donors' samples.

This chain links TRBV20-1 with TRBJ2-1; 9 positions match TRBD2. From germline, CDR1 is DFQATT and CDR2 SNEGSKA (reference sequence). There are 16 residues in the CDR3. The V gene end was trimmed by 3 bases and the J gene end by 0 bases; junction bases not matched to a gene: 6. CDR3 amino acids: CSARTSSGDSYNEQFF. CDR3 DNA sequence: TGCAGTGCTAGGACGTCTAGCGGGGACTCCTACAATGAGCAGTTCTTC.

This clonotype occurred many times. V usage is TRBV12-3 or TRBV12-4 and J usage is TRBJ2-2, with 12 bases fitting TRBD2. There are 16 residues in the CDR3. V was pared by 3 bases and J by 4 bases, with 3 bases of the junction left unmatched. The CDR3 region is CASSFGLAGRTGELFF. CDR3 nucleotide sequence: TGTGCCAGCAGTTTCGGACTAGCGGGGCGCACCGGGGAGCTGTTTTTT.

This clonotype has a count of ten or more. The chain combines TRBV12-3 or TRBV12-4 with TRBJ2-5; D call uncertain. Between the trimmed V and J ends, which lost 3 bases and 1 base, there was a span of 12 bases. The CDR3 covers 15 residues. The CDR3 nucleotides read TGTGCCAGCAGTTTGGGCCTTCCGCCCCAAGAGACCCAGTACTTC. Protein sequence: CASSLGLPPQETQYF.

There are many counts of this clonotype. V is TRBV27 and J is TRBJ1-2; D call uncertain. V was shortened by 3 bases and J by 2 bases, with 13 bases between the two germline ends. The CDR3 consists of 15 residues. Germline V lookup: CDR1 MNHEY, CDR2 SMNVEV (reference sequence). Here the CDR3 DNA reads TGTGCCAGCAGTTTTTCGGTGGGGTCAAACTATGGCTACACCTTC. Translating gives CASSFSVGSNYGYTF.

This chain links TRBV20-1 with TRBJ2-2; TRBD2 aligns across 8 bases. Germline trimming cut 3 bases from V and 3 bases from J; bases unmatched to any gene: 6. The germline gives CDR1 DFQATT, CDR2 SNEGSKA (reference sequence). The CDR3 is 15 amino acids. Written as DNA, the CDR3 is TGCAGTGCTAGGAAGCGGGGGACCTACACCGGGGAGCTGTTTTTT. It specifies CSARKRGTYTGELFF.

This clonotype was detected many times. This rearrangement joins TRBV28 to TRBJ2-1; 11 bases agree with TRBD2. The junction had 15 bases not matched to a gene; V was cut back by 5 bases and J by 6 bases. Germline V gene sequence: CDR1 MDHEN, CDR2 SYDVKM. The CDR3 has 18 amino acids. CDR3 DNA: TGTGCCAGCAGTCCCCGGACAGGGAAGGGGACTAGCGGCAATGAGCAGTTCTTC. Its protein is CASSPRTGKGTSGNEQFF.

Regarding this clonotype: A much larger clone lies a single base off, so this may be a read error. CDR3 DNA: TGTGCCAGTAGTATCCCTAGGGGGGGAGGCTCCTACAATGAGCAGTTCTTC. Its protein is CASSIPRGGGSYNEQFF. The V call is TRBV19, the J call TRBJ2-1; possibly TRBD2 for D (7 bases). CDR3 length: 17 residues. Trimming took 3 bases from V and 0 from J, leaving 15 bases between them. The germline V gene encodes CDR1 LNHDA and CDR2 SQIVND (reference sequence).

This clonotype was found many times. The V call is TRBV2, the J call TRBJ2-1; 9 bases map to TRBD2. The CDR3 runs 18 residues. Germline loops: CDR1 SNHLY, CDR2 FYNNEI. The ends lost 3 bases at V and 0 bases at J; junction bases unmatched: 9. The CDR3 bases are TGTGCCAGCAGTGATGGCCGGGGCGGGGGGGTCTCCTACAATGAGCAGTTCTTC. The encoded protein is CASSDGRGGGVSYNEQFF.

This clonotype was counted a few times. This chain uses TRBV15 with TRBJ2-1, with 10 bases lining up with TRBD2. This CDR3 comprises 14 residues. CDR1 LNHNV and CDR2 YYDKDF come from the germline V gene (reference sequence). J was trimmed by 7 bases and V by 4 bases; bases with no gene match: 4. This chain's CDR3 is CATSKREGHNEQFF. The CDR3 nucleotides are TGTGCCACCAGCAAGCGGGAGGGCCATAATGAGCAGTTCTTC.

This clonotype has ten or more counts. The chain has TRBV3-1 and TRBJ2-7, with D possibly matching TRBD1 (5 bases). Trimming removed 3 bases from V and 2 bases from J, with 11 bases in between. Germline assignment: CDR1 LGHDT and CDR2 YNNKEL (reference sequence). The CDR3 runs to 14 residues. The CDR3: CASSQSGSAYEQYF. The CDR3 DNA is TGTGCCAGCAGCCAGTCAGGGTCGGCCTACGAGCAGTACTTC.

In its sample, this clonotype was seen many times. The chain is built from TRBV7-8 and TRBJ2-1; 11 positions match TRBD2. V was clipped by 2 bases and J by 10 bases; unmatched bases: 7. Germline assignment: CDR1 SGHVS and CDR2 FQNEAQ. This CDR3 comprises 15 residues. The CDR3: CASSLIAGGLGEQFF. CDR3 in DNA: TGTGCCAGCAGCTTAATAGCGGGAGGGCTGGGCGAGCAGTTCTTC. The full variable domain, with the rest looked up from reference TRBV7-8 and TRBJ2-1, is GAGVSQSPRYKVAKRGQDVALRCDPISGHVSLFWYQQALGQGPEFLTYFQNEAQLDKSGLPSDRFFAERPEGSVSTLKIQRTQQEDSAVYLCASSLIAGGLGEQFFGPGTRLTVL.

The table lists this clonotype with many counts. This chain uses TRBV5-5 with TRBJ2-2; D is possibly TRBD2 (6 bases). CDR3 length equals 15 residues. CDR1 is SGHKS, CDR2 YYEKEE, per germline (reference sequence). V was clipped by 2 bases and J by 4 bases, with 12 bases between them. The CDR3 spells CASSLGGMATGELFF. The CDR3 nucleotides read TGTGCCAGCAGCTTAGGAGGGATGGCCACCGGGGAGCTGTTTTTT. The entire variable domain, with the rest obtained from reference TRBV5-5 and TRBJ2-2, is as follows: DAGVTQSPTHLIKTRGQQVTLRCSPISGHKSVSWYQQVLGQGPQFIFQYYEKEERGRGNFPDRFSARQFPNYSSELNVNALLLGDSALYLCASSLGGMATGELFFGEGSRLTVL.

This clonotype has at least ten counts. V usage is TRBV30 and J usage is TRBJ1-1; no clear D gene. CDR1 is GTSNPN, CDR2 SVGIG, per germline (reference sequence). This CDR3 is built from 11 residues. The V end was cut by 4 bases, the J end by 7 bases, with 10 bases between. The DNA of the CDR3 is TGTGCCTGGAACGGGCCCGATGAAGCTTTCTTT. It is translated as CAWNGPDEAFF.

V gene TRBV6-5 combines with J gene TRBJ2-1; TRBD1 aligns across 10 bases. The V segment lost 5 bases and the J segment 7 bases; nucleotides outside the gene matches: 5. CDR1 is MNHEY, CDR2 SVGAGI, per germline. This CDR3 region has 14 residues. The CDR3 protein is CASSRQGASNEQFF. CDR3 nucleotides: TGTGCCAGCAGTAGACAGGGGGCTTCTAATGAGCAGTTCTTC.

This clonotype has ten or more counts. The J gene is TRBJ2-1, the V gene TRBV7-3; 9 bases fit TRBD2. The CDR3 is 16 amino acids. V gave up 3 bases and J gave up 0 bases; unmatched junction bases: 3. From germline, CDR1 is SGHTA and CDR2 FQGTGA. The CDR3: CASSFLAGASYNEQFF. DNA of the CDR3: TGTGCCAGCAGCTTCTTAGCGGGGGCCTCCTACAATGAGCAGTTCTTC.

This clonotype was found many times. The V call is TRBV11-3, the J call TRBJ2-7, with D possibly TRBD1 on 6 matching bases. The CDR3 length is 13 residues. Looked up from germline, CDR1 is SGHNT and CDR2 is YENEEA. V gave up 5 bases and J gave up 5 bases, with 13 bases separating them. CDR3 sequence reads: CASSPGPGDEQYF. As DNA, the CDR3 is TGTGCCAGCAGCCCAGGACCAGGGGACGAGCAGTACTTC.

This clonotype was counted at least ten times. This chain links TRBV20-1 with TRBJ2-7, with 11 bases matching TRBD2. V lost 4 bases to trimming and J lost 3 bases; unmatched junction nucleotides: 5. The CDR3 extends over 14 amino acids. Germline V gene lookup returns CDR1 DFQATT and CDR2 SNEGSKA (reference sequence). CDR3 amino acids: CSAIGTSGLYEQYF. The DNA for the CDR3 is TGCAGTGCTATCGGGACTAGCGGACTCTACGAGCAGTACTTC.

This clonotype showed up many times. This chain uses TRBV6-5 with TRBJ2-2; D call uncertain. The CDR3 totals 18 residues. V was cut by 0 bases and J by 3 bases, with 17 bases left in between. Per germline, CDR1 MNHEY and CDR2 SVGAGI. The CDR3 loop is CASSYSRNLRAHTGELFF. The DNA of the CDR3 is TGTGCCAGCAGTTACTCGCGAAACTTACGGGCTCACACCGGGGAGCTGTTTTTT.

This clonotype occurred once. The V and J genes are TRBV25-1 and TRBJ1-1, with D unresolved. Germline CDR1 and CDR2: MGHDK and SYGVNS. The V gene lost 5 bases and the J gene lost 6 bases, with 13 bases spanning the gap. There are 13 residues in the CDR3. The CDR3 sequence: CASSRPGRPEAFF. DNA for the CDR3: TGTGCCAGCAGTCGTCCCGGGCGGCCTGAAGCTTTCTTT.

This clonotype was seen repeatedly, ten times or more. This chain links TRBV7-2 with TRBJ2-3; 10 positions match TRBD2. Germline assignment: CDR1 SGHTA and CDR2 FQGNSA. The ends lost 8 bases at V and 3 bases at J; junction bases unmatched: 11. This CDR3 contains 16 residues. The CDR3 DNA follows: TGTGCCAGCGGAGCGGGAGGGCCCCTTTGGACAGATACGCAGTATTTT. Its translation is CASGAGGPLWTDTQYF.

This clonotype has a handful of counts. The rearrangement links TRBV20-1 to TRBJ2-7; 11 bases fit TRBD2. From germline, CDR1 is DFQATT and CDR2 SNEGSKA (reference sequence). The CDR3 length is 15 residues. The V and J ends lost 2 bases and 3 bases, in that order; junction bases with no gene match: 6. CDR3 DNA sequence: TGCAGTGCTAGACAAGGGACTAGCGGTCGCTACGAGCAGTACTTC. Amino acid sequence: CSARQGTSGRYEQYF.